What follows describes a single TCR beta chain. What it recognizes is unknown. Method: immunoSEQ multiplex PCR; TCRdb's copy keeps in-frame clones and lacks some. The sample lists about 1 million clones, 75% to 80% occurring once. The sample is drawn from a study of shared clonotypes between healthy human individuals. Study-level points and caveats: A handful of donors showed sharing of approximately 5% of naive CD4 clonotypes.

V lost 6 bases to trimming and J lost 0 bases, with 21 bases between them. This CDR3 has 18 amino acids. The V gene is TRBV23-1, the J gene TRBJ2-1; TRBD1 might be the D (6 bases). Being an ORF, TRBV23-1 has a function that is uncertain. This receptor was taken from a man younger than 35 in good health. Some clones in this sample may be carry-over from other donors' samples. The sequenced sample consisted of memory CD4+ T cells from PBMCs. Subset of the sample: CD45RA-negative fraction. CDR3 sequence (DNA): TGCGCCAGCAGCGCAGAGCGACAGGTTGCTCTCTCCTACAATGAGCAGTTCTTC. As protein: CASSAERQVALSYNEQFF.